Sequencing of this TCR beta chain was carried out in a study of blood T cell repertoires in COVID-19. At the level of the study: COVID-19 samples collected from the United States, Italy and Spain covered acute and convalescent phases. T cells, B-cell-depleted T cells, or PBMCs supplied cDNA or gDNA.

Sequencing used immunoSEQ multiplex PCR; TCRdb keeps in-frame clones, though not all of them. The profile shows about 250,000 clones, 87% of them singletons. Germline assignment: CDR1 SEHNR and CDR2 FQNEAQ (reference sequence). CDR3 length equals 17 residues. Germline trimming cut 4 bases from V and 9 bases from J; bases unmatched to any gene: 12. All enrollees were about 18 to 100 years old and from 24 US areas. Membership in each cohort depended on participant-reported clinical history. The rearrangement uses TRBV7-9 and TRBJ1-6, with 10 bases fitting TRBD1. The sequenced sample was PBMCs or T cells enriched from blood (not recorded which). This clonotype was obtained from a woman aged 25 to 39 with acute COVID-19. CDR3 loop: CASSSPRGQGLGSPLHF. The CDR3 nucleotides are TGTGCCAGCAGCTCCCCCCGGGGACAGGGGCTCGGTTCACCCCTCCACTTT.